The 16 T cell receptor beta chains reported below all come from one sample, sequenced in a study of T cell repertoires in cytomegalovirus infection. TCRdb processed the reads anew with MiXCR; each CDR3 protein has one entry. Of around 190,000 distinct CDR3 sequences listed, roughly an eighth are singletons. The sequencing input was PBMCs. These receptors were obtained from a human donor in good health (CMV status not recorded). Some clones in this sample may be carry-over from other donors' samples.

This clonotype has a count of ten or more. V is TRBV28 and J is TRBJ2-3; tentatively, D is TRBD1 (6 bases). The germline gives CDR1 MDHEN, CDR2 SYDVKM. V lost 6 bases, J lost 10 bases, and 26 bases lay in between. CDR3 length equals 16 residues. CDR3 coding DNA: TGTGCCAGCAGGCAAGGAGCAGGGGACGGGGTAATAGCGCAGTATTTT. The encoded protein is CASRQGAGDGVIAQYF.

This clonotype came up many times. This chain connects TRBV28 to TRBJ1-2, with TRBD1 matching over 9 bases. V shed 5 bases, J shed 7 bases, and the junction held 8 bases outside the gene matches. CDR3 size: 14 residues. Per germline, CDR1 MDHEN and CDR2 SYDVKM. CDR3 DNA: TGTGCCAGCAGTCAGTGGGGACAGGGTTTTGGCTACACCTTC. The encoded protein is CASSQWGQGFGYTF.

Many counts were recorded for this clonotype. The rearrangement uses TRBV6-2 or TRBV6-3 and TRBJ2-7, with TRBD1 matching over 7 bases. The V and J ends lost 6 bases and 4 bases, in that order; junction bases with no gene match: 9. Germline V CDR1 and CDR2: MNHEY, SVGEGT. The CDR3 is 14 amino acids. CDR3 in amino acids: CASRIRDRPYEQYF. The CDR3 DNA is TGTGCCAGCAGGATCCGGGACAGACCGTACGAGCAGTACTTC.

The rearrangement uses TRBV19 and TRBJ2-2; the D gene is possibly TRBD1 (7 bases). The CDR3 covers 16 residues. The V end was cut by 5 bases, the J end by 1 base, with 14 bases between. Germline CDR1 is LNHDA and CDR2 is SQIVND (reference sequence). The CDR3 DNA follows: TGTGCCAGTAGTCGTGGAGGGACAGTGAACACCGGGGAGCTGTTTTTT. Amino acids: CASSRGGTVNTGELFF. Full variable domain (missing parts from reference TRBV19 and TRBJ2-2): DGGITQSPKYLFRKEGQNVTLSCEQNLNHDAMYWYRQDPGQGLRLIYYSQIVNDFQKGDIAEGYSVSREKKESFPLTVTSAQKNPTAFYLCASSRGGTVNTGELFFGEGSRLTVL.

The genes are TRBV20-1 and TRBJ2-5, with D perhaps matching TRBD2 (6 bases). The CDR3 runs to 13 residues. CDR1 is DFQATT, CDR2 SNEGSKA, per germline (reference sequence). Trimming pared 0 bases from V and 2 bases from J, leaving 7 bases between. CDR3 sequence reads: CSARDGGQETQYF. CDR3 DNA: TGCAGTGCTAGAGATGGGGGGCAAGAGACCCAGTACTTC.

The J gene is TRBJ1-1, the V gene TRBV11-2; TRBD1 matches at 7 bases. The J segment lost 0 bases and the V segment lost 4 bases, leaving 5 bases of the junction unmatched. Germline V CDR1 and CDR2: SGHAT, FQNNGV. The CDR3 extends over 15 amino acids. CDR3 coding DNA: TGTGCCAGCAGCTCTCAGACAGGGTTGAACACTGAAGCTTTCTTT. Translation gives CASSSQTGLNTEAFF.

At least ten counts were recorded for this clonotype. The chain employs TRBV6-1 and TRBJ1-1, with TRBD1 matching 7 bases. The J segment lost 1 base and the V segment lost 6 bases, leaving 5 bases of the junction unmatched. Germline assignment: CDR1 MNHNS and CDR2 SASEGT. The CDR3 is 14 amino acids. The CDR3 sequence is CASRTGEGNTEAFF. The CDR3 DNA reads TGTGCCAGCAGAACAGGGGAAGGGAACACTGAAGCTTTCTTT.

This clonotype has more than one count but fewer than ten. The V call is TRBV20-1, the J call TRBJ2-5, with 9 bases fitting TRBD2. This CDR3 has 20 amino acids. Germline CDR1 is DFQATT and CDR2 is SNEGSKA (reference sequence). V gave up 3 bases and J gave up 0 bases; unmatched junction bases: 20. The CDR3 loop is CSASDGRGSEASGNQETQYF. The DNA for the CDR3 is TGCAGTGCTAGTGATGGGCGCGGGTCGGAGGCTAGCGGGAACCAAGAGACCCAGTACTTC.

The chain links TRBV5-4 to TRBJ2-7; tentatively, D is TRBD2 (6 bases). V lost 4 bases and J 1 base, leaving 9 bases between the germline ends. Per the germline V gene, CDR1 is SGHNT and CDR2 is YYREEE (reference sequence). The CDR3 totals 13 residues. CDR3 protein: CASSRRESYEQYF. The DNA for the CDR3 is TGTGCCAGCAGCCGGAGGGAATCCTACGAGCAGTACTTC.

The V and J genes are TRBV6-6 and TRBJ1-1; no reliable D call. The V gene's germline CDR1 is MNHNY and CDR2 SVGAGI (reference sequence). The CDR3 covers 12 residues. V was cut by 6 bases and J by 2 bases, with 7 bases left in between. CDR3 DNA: TGTGCCAGCAGCGGGTACAACACTGAAGCTTTCTTT. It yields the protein CASSGYNTEAFF.

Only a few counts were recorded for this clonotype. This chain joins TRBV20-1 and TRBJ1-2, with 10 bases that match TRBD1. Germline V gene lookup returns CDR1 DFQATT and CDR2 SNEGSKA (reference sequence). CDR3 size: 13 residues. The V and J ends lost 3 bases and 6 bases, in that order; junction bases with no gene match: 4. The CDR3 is CSARGQGRDGYTF. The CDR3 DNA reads TGCAGTGCTAGGGGACAGGGGAGAGATGGCTACACCTTC.

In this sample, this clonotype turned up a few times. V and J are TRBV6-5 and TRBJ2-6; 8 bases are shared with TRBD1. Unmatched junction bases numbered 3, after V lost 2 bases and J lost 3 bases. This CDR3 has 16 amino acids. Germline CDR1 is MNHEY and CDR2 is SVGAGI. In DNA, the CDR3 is TGTGCCAGCAGTTACGGACAGGGCAGTGGGGCCAACGTCCTGACTTTC. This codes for CASSYGQGSGANVLTF.

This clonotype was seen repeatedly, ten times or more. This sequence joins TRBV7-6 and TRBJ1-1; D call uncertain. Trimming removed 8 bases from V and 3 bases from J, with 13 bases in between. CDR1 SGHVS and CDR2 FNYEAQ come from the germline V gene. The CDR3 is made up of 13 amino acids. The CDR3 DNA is TGTGCCAGCCCTGACGCCCGGGACACTGAAGCTTTCTTT. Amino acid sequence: CASPDARDTEAFF. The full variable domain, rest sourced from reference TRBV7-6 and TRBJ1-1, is GAGVSQSPRYKVTKRGQDVALRCDPISGHVSLYWYRQALGQGPEFLTYFNYEAQQDKSGLPNDRFSAERPEGSISTLTIQRTEQRDSAMYRCASPDARDTEAFFGQGTRLTVV.

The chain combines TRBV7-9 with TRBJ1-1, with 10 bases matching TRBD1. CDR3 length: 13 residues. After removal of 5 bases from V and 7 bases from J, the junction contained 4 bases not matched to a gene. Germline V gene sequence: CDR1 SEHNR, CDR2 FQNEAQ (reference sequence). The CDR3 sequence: CASSPGQGNEAFF. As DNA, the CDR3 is TGTGCCAGCAGCCCGGGACAGGGGAATGAAGCTTTCTTT.

CDR3 sequence (DNA): TGTGCCAGCAGCCCCGACCGGGTATATACTGAAGCTTTCTTT. It codes for CASSPDRVYTEAFF. The V call is TRBV11-2, the J call TRBJ1-1, with D unresolved. Trimming removed 5 bases at V and 5 bases at J, with 15 bases between. The CDR3 totals 14 residues. Germline CDR1 and CDR2: SGHAT and FQNNGV.

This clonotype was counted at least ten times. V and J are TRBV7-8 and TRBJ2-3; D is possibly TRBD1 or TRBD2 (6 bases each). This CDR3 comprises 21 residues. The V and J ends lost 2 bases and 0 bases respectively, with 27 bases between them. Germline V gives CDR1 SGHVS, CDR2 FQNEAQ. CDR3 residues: CASSLTLWGRGTLLSTDTQYF. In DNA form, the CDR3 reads TGTGCCAGCAGCTTAACTCTGTGGGGACGCGGGACACTCTTAAGCACAGATACGCAGTATTTT.